This TCR beta chain originates from a study of CD8 T cells in ankylosing spondylitis. The study, taken as a whole, reports: It appeared that ankylosing spondylitis blood was characterized by a TCR beta motif of fewer than 10 highly homologous variants. Disease-linked clones bore a CD8+ phenotype, appearing relatively rarely in peripheral blood.

Germline values: CDR1 SGHVS, CDR2 FNYEAQ. This CDR3 has 13 residues. V lost 5 bases, J lost 6 bases, and 2 bases stayed unmatched. In making TCR beta libraries, quantitative 5'-RACE with molecular barcodes was used. One entry per CDR3 protein results from TCRdb running MiXCR on the 5' RACE reads. This sample has around 480,000 distinct CDR3 sequences, with approximately 17% found just once. This clonotype was found a few times. Its antigen remains unidentified. This chain links TRBV7-6 with TRBJ2-2, with 8 bases aligning to TRBD2. Material for sequencing was blood, either unsorted or a sorted T cell fraction (not recorded which). This TCR came from a male donor with ankylosing spondylitis. CDR3 sequence: CASSRGGSGELFF. The CDR3 coding sequence is TGTGCCAGCAGCCGCGGGGGGTCCGGGGAGCTGTTTTTT.